The rows below give T cell receptor beta chains drawn from one sample of a study of T cell responses to AZD1222 COVID-19 vaccine. The protocol was immunoSEQ multiplex PCR, while the TCRdb copy is restricted to in-frame clones and leaves out a portion. Here the sample spans approximately 140,000 clones, 75% to 85% being singletons. Here the sequenced sample was peripheral blood, taken on day 0 of MenACWY control vaccination. The receptors derive from an adult in good health. Each CDR3 is given with its conserved first and last residue. D genes are given only for firm matches. Size values are once, few and many counts, or a class for expanded clones, and some rows have none.

d_gene	abundance	v_gene	j_gene	CDR3nt	CDR3aa
TRBD2	NA	TRBV15	TRBJ2-3	TGTGCCACCAGCAGAGGGGTAGCGGGGGGGCCAGAGGATACGCAGTATTTT	CATSRGVAGGPEDTQYF
TRBD1	NA	TRBV14	TRBJ1-1	TGTGCCAGCAGCCAAGATGCAGGGGGGAACACTGAAGCTTTCTTT	CASSQDAGGNTEAFF
TRBD2	few	TRBV7-6	TRBJ2-1	TGTGCCAGCAGCGCAAAGTTAGCGGGCGAGCAGTTCTTC	CASSAKLAGEQFF
TRBD1	NA	TRBV3-1/TRBV3-2	TRBJ2-5	TGTGCCAGCAGCCAGTGGACAGGCCGACAAGAGACCCAGTACTTC	CASSQWTGRQETQYF
NA	NA	TRBV19	TRBJ2-7	TGTGCCAGTAGTATAGAGGGGACGGGAACACTCTACGAGCAGTACTTC	CASSIEGTGTLYEQYF
TRBD1	NA	TRBV6-1	TRBJ1-5	TGTGCCAGCAGTGGACGACGTGGGACAGTGAAAGGGCCCCAGCATTTT	CASSGRRGTVKGPQHF
NA	NA	TRBV9	TRBJ1-6	TGTGCCAGCAGCGGAGGGGGGGTATATAATTCACCCCTCCACTTT	CASSGGGVYNSPLHF
NA	NA	TRBV4-1	TRBJ2-3	TGCGCCAGCAGCCCTACAGCGGGCCCGACCACAGATACGCAGTATTTT	CASSPTAGPTTDTQYF
TRBD1	NA	TRBV5-4	TRBJ1-2	TGTGCCAGCAGCTTGGGACAGGGGAGGCCCTTCTATGGCTACACCTTC	CASSLGQGRPFYGYTF
NA	NA	TRBV12-3/TRBV12-4	TRBJ1-6	TGTGCCAGCCGGGGGGCGTATAATTCACCCCTCCACTTT	CASRGAYNSPLHF
NA	once	TRBV10-2	TRBJ2-3	TGCGCCAGCAGTGAGGCTAGGGGGACTAGCACAGATACGCAGTATTTT	CASSEARGTSTDTQYF
NA	few	TRBV6-1	TRBJ2-2	TGTGCCAGCAGTGGACCCTGGGCAGTCCAGGACACCGGGGAGCTGTTTTTT	CASSGPWAVQDTGELFF
NA	few	TRBV27	TRBJ2-2	TGTGCCAGCAGGAGGGATAGGACCGGGGAGCTGTTTTTT	CASRRDRTGELFF
TRBD2	NA	TRBV3-1/TRBV3-2	TRBJ2-2	TGTGCCAGCAGCCAAGCTAGCGGGGGTAACACCGGGGAGCTGTTTTTT	CASSQASGGNTGELFF
NA	NA	TRBV3-1/TRBV3-2	TRBJ1-2	TGTGCCAGCAGCCAAGATCTAGAGTACTATGGCTACACCTTC	CASSQDLEYYGYTF
TRBD2	NA	TRBV5-4	TRBJ2-1	TGTGCCAGCAGCTACGTAGCGGGGGGAGGAAATGAGCAGTTCTTC	CASSYVAGGGNEQFF
NA	few	TRBV21-1	TRBJ1-2	TGTGCCAGCAGCGAGGAGCGTTGTGGCTATGGCTACACCTTC	CASSEERCGYGYTF
NA	NA	TRBV11-2	TRBJ1-2	TGTGCCAGCAGCCCAGGGGCCCTCCCCTATGGCTACACCTTC	CASSPGALPYGYTF
NA	NA	TRBV5-1	TRBJ2-5	TGCGCCAGCAGCTTCGGCAGGGCCATGGAGGGGGGGACCCAGTACTTC	CASSFGRAMEGGTQYF
NA	NA	TRBV27	TRBJ2-7	TGTGCCAGCAGTTCCGGGGGAATTGGCGAGCAGTACTTC	CASSSGGIGEQYF
NA	NA	TRBV23-1	TRBJ1-5	TGCGCCAGCAGTCGGTTTGGGTCGGTCCAGCCCCAGCATTTT	CASSRFGSVQPQHF
NA	NA	TRBV19	TRBJ2-3	TGTGCCAGTACGGACTCAAGGGCAGATACGCAGTATTTT	CASTDSRADTQYF
NA	few	TRBV28	TRBJ2-1	TGTGCCAGCAGTCCCCTATCGAGCTCCTACAATGAGCAGTTCTTC	CASSPLSSSYNEQFF
TRBD2	NA	TRBV28	TRBJ2-7	TGTGCCAGCAGTTTTATCGGGGGGGCCGTCGCCAACGAGCAGTACTTC	CASSFIGGAVANEQYF
NA	NA	TRBV6-6	TRBJ1-4	TGTGCCAGCACCGGGGGGGGCGCAACTAATGAAAAACTGTTTTTT	CASTGGGATNEKLFF
TRBD1	NA	TRBV7-8	TRBJ2-2	TGTGCCAGCAGCTTAGCGACGAGGACAGGAACGAACACCGGGGAGCTGTTTTTT	CASSLATRTGTNTGELFF
NA	NA	TRBV4-1	TRBJ1-5	TGCGCCAGCAGCCAAGTGGATCTGCCTCAATTACATTTT	CASSQVDLPQLHF
NA	NA	TRBV5-4	TRBJ2-6	TGTGCCAGCAGCCTCGGGCAGAGTCCCTCTGGGGCCAACGTCCTGACTTTC	CASSLGQSPSGANVLTF
NA	NA	TRBV7-8	TRBJ1-5	TGTGCCAGCAGCTTAGGAGTGTTGCAGGTTAGCAATCAGCCCCAGCATTTT	CASSLGVLQVSNQPQHF
NA	NA	TRBV6-1	TRBJ2-3	TGTGCCAGCAGTGAAGGGTCCGGGGGACAAGATACGCAGTATTTT	CASSEGSGGQDTQYF
TRBD1	NA	TRBV24-1	TRBJ1-5	TGTGCCACCAGTGAAAAGGACAGGGGGCGCGATAGCAATCAGCCCCAGCATTTT	CATSEKDRGRDSNQPQHF
NA	NA	TRBV28	TRBJ1-1	TGTGCCAGCAGTTTACTTTCTGGGGACACTGAAGCTTTCTTT	CASSLLSGDTEAFF
NA	NA	TRBV19	TRBJ2-3	TGTGCCACCCGACTCACAGGGACCGGCACAGATACGCAGTATTTT	CATRLTGTGTDTQYF
NA	few	TRBV7-3	TRBJ1-1	TGTGCCAGCAGCTTATCCGTGAACACTGAAGCTTTCTTT	CASSLSVNTEAFF
NA	once	TRBV3-1/TRBV3-2	TRBJ1-2	TGTGCCAGCAGCCAAGACAGGGCAGTCCATGGCTACACCTTC	CASSQDRAVHGYTF
TRBD2	NA	TRBV18	TRBJ2-3	TGTGCCAGCTCACCACGTTCCGGGGGGGACACAGATACGCAGTATTTT	CASSPRSGGDTDTQYF
TRBD1	medium-sized	TRBV5-6	TRBJ2-4	TGTGCCAGCAGCTTAGGGGGCAAAGGAGGCAAAAACATTCAGTACTTC	CASSLGGKGGKNIQYF
NA	NA	TRBV11-2	TRBJ2-5	TGTGCCAGCAGCTTAGGTCACCAAGAGACCCAGTACTTC	CASSLGHQETQYF
NA	NA	TRBV16	TRBJ1-3	TGTGCCAGCAGCCCAGGCCTTGAAGGAAACACCATATATTTT	CASSPGLEGNTIYF
TRBD1	NA	TRBV18	TRBJ2-7	TGTGCCAGCTCACCGATTTCAGGACAGGGTTTTTCGGGCTACGAGCAGTACTTC	CASSPISGQGFSGYEQYF
NA	NA	TRBV19	TRBJ1-2	TGTGCCAGTAGTACCCCGGTTGGGGTACCTAACTATGGCTACACCTTC	CASSTPVGVPNYGYTF
NA	NA	TRBV15	TRBJ1-4	TGTGCCACCAGCAGAGGGGGCACGTGGGAAAAACTGTTTTTT	CATSRGGTWEKLFF
NA	NA	TRBV7-8	TRBJ1-4	TGTGCCAGCAGCTTAGTCGTCAGGGATGCAACTAATGAAAAACTGTTTTTT	CASSLVVRDATNEKLFF
NA	NA	TRBV15	TRBJ2-1	TGTGCCACCAGTCAGGAGGCCGGTGAGCAGTTCTTC	CATSQEAGEQFF
NA	few	TRBV6-6	TRBJ1-1	TGTGCCAGCAGTTACGGGAGGGAGGAGACTGAAGCTTTCTTT	CASSYGREETEAFF